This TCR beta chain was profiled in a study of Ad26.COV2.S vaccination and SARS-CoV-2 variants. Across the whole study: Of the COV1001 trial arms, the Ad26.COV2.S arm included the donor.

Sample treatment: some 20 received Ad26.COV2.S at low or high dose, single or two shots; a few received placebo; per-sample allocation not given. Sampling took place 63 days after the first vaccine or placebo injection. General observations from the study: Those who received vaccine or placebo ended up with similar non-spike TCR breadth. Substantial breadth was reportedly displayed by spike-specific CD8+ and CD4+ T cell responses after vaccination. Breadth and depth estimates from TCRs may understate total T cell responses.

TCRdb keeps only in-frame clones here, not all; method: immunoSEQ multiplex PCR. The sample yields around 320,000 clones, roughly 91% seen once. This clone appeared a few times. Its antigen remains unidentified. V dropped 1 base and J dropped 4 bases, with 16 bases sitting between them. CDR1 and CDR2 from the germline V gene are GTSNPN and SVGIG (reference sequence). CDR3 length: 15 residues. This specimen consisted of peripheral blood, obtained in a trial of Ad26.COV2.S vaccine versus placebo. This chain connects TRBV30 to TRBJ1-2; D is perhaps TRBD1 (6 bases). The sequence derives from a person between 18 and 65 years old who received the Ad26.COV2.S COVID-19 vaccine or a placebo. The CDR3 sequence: CAWSAGGSRSYGYTF. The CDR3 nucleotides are TGTGCCTGGAGTGCTGGGGGCAGCCGGAGCTATGGCTACACCTTC.